These 3 T cell receptor beta chains originate from one sample sequenced in a study of Ad26.COV2.S vaccination and SARS-CoV-2 variants. This sample's treatment: roughly 20 received Ad26.COV2.S at low or high dose, single or two shots; 5 received placebo; per-sample allocation not given. The samples date from day 63 after the first vaccine or placebo injection. Sequencing used immunoSEQ multiplex PCR; TCRdb keeps in-frame clones, though not all of them. This table holds 300,000 to 400,000 clones, 80% to 90% found once. Material: peripheral blood, obtained in a trial of Ad26.COV2.S vaccine versus placebo. Receptors originate from a person between 18 and 65 years old who received the Ad26.COV2.S COVID-19 vaccine or a placebo.

This chain links TRBV19 with TRBJ2-1; no clear D gene. The CDR3 has 14 residues. V was cut by 3 bases and J by 1 base, with 7 bases left in between. From germline, CDR1 is LNHDA and CDR2 SQIVND (reference sequence). The CDR3 loop is CASSMVFSYNEQFF. The CDR3 DNA reads as TGTGCCAGTAGTATGGTCTTTTCCTACAATGAGCAGTTCTTC. The full variable domain, with the rest looked up from reference TRBV19 and TRBJ2-1, is DGGITQSPKYLFRKEGQNVTLSCEQNLNHDAMYWYRQDPGQGLRLIYYSQIVNDFQKGDIAEGYSVSREKKESFPLTVTSAQKNPTAFYLCASSMVFSYNEQFFGPGTRLTVL.

This clone came up once. The gene calls are TRBV27 and TRBJ2-1, with 12 bases lining up with TRBD2. The V gene's germline CDR1 is MNHEY and CDR2 SMNVEV (reference sequence). This CDR3 comprises 16 residues. V lost 7 bases to trimming and J lost 6 bases; unmatched junction nucleotides: 10. DNA of the CDR3: TGTGCCAGCACTGCGTGGGCTAGCGGGGGGGCCAATGAGCAGTTCTTC. As protein: CASTAWASGGANEQFF.

This sequence joins TRBV19 and TRBJ1-5; 7 bases agree with TRBD1. The V segment lost 6 bases and the J segment 2 bases; nucleotides outside the gene matches: 7. This CDR3 has 15 amino acids. Germline CDR1 and CDR2: LNHDA and SQIVND (reference sequence). The CDR3 region is CASRRQGRGNQPQHF. DNA of the CDR3: TGTGCCAGTAGGAGACAGGGCCGTGGCAATCAGCCCCAGCATTTT.